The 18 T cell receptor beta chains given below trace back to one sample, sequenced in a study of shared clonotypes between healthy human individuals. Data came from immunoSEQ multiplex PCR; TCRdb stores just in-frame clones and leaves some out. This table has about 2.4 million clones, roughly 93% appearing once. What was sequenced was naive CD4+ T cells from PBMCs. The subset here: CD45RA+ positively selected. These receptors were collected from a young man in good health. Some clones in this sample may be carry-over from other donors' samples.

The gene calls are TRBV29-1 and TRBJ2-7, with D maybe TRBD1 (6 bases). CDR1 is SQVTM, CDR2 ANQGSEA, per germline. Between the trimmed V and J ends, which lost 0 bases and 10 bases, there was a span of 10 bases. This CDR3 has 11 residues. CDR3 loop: CSVEDLGGQYF. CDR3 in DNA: TGCAGCGTTGAAGATCTAGGGGGTCAGTACTTC.

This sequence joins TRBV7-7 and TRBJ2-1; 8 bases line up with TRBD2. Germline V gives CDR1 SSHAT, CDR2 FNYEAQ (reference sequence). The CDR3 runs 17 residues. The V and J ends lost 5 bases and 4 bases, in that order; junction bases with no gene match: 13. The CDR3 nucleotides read TGTGCCAGCAGCGTCGGGGGAGCGGGAGTGGGGTACAATGAGCAGTTCTTC. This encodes CASSVGGAGVGYNEQFF.

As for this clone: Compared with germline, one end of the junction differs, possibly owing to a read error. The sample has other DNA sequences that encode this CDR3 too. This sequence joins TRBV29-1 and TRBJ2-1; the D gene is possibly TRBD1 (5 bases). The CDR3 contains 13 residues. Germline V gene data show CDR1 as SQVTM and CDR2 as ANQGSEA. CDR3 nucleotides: TGCAGCGTGGAAGGGTCAGGGTACAATGAGCAGTTCTTC. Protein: CSVEGSGYNEQFF.

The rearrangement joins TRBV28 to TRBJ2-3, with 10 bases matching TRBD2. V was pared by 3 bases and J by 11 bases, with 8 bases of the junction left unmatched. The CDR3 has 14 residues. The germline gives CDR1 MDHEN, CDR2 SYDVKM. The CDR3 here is CASSLSVAGGKQYF. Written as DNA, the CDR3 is TGTGCCAGCAGTTTGAGTGTAGCGGGAGGCAAGCAGTATTTT.

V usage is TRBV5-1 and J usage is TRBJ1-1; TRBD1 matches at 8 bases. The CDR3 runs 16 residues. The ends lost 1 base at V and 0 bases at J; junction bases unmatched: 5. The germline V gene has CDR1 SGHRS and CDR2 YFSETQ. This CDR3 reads CASSLTNRGMNTEAFF. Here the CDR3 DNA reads TGCGCCAGCAGCTTGACGAACAGGGGGATGAACACTGAAGCTTTCTTT.

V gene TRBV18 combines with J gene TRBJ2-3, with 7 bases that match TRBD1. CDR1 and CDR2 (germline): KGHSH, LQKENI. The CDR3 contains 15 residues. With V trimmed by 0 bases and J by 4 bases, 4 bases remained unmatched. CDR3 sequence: CASSPPGGGADTQYF. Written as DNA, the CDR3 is TGTGCCAGCTCACCACCAGGGGGCGGCGCAGATACGCAGTATTTT.

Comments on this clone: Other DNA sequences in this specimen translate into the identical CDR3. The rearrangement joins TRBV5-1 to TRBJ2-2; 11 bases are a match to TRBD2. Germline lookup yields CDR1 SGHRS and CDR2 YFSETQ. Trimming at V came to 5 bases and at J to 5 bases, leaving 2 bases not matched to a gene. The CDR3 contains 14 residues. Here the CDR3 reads CASRLAGGTGELFF. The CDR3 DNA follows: TGCGCCAGCAGGCTAGCGGGAGGTACCGGGGAGCTGTTTTTT.

For the CDR3, the DNA is TGTGCCATCAGTGAGGGGCCCTTCTCTGGAAACACCATATATTTT. Translated: CAISEGPFSGNTIYF. The chain links TRBV10-3 to TRBJ1-3; D remains unclear. The CDR3 has 15 residues. V was clipped by 2 bases and J by 0 bases, with 8 bases between them. The germline CDR1 and CDR2 sequences are ENHRY and SYGVKD.

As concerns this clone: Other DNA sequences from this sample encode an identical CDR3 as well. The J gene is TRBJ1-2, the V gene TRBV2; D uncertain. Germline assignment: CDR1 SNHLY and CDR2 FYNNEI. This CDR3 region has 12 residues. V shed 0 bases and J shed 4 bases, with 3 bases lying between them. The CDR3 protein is CASSEAGYGYTF. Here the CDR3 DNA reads TGTGCCAGCAGTGAAGCGGGCTATGGCTACACCTTC.

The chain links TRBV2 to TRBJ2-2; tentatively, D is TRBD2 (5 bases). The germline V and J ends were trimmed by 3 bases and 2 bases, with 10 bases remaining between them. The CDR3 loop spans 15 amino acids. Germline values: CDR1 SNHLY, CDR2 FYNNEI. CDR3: CASSDKRKNTGELFF. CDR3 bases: TGTGCCAGCAGTGATAAGCGGAAAAACACCGGGGAGCTGTTTTTT.

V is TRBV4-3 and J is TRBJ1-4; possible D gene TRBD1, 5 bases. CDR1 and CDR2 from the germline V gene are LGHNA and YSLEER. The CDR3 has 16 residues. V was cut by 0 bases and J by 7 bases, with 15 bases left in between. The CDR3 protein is CASSQDRDREFEKLFF. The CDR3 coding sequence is TGCGCCAGCAGCCAAGATAGGGACCGCGAATTTGAAAAACTGTTTTTT.

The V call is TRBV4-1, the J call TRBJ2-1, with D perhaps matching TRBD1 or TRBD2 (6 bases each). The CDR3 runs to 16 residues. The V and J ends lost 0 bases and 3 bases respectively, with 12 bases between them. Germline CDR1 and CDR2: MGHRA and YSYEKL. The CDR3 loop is CASSQEWGANYNEQFF. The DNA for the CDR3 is TGCGCCAGCAGCCAAGAATGGGGGGCTAACTACAATGAGCAGTTCTTC.

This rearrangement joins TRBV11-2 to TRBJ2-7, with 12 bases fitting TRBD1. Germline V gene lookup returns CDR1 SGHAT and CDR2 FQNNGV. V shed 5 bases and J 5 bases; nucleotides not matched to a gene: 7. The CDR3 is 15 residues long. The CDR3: CASSPRDRGRNEQYF. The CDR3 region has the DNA TGTGCCAGCAGCCCCCGGGACAGGGGGCGCAACGAGCAGTACTTC.

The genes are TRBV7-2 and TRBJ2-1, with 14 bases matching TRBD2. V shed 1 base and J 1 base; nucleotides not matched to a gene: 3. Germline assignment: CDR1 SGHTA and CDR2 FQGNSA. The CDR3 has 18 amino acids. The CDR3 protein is CASSLVGLAGGSYNEQFF. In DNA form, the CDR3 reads TGTGCCAGCAGCTTAGTAGGACTAGCGGGAGGATCCTACAATGAGCAGTTCTTC.

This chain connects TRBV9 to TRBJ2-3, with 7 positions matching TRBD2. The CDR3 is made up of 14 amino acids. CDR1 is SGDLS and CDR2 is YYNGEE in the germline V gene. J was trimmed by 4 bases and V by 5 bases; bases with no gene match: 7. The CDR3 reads CASSTAGIADTQYF. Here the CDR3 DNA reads TGTGCCAGCAGTACAGCGGGGATCGCAGATACGCAGTATTTT. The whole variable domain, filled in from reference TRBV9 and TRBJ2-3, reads DSGVTQTPKHLITATGQRVTLRCSPRSGDLSVYWYQQSLDQGLQFLIQYYNGEERAKGNILERFSAQQFPDLHSELNLSSLELGDSALYFCASSTAGIADTQYFGPGTRLTVL.

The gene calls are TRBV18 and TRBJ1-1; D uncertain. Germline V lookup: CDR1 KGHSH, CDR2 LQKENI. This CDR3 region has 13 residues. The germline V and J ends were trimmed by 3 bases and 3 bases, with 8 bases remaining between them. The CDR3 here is CASSPITHTEAFF. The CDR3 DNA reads TGTGCCAGCTCACCCATCACGCACACTGAAGCTTTCTTT.

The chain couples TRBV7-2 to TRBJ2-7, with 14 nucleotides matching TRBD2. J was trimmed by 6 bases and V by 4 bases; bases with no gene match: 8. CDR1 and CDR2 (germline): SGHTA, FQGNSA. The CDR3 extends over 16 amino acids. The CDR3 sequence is CASSSQTSGRAGEQYF. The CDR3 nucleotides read TGTGCCAGCAGCTCACAGACTAGCGGGAGGGCCGGCGAGCAGTACTTC.

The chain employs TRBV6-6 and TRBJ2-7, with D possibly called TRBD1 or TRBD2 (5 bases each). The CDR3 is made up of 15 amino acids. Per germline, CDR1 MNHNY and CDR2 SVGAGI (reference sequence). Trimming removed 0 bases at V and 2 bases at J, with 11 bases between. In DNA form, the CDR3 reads TGTGCCAGCAGTTACTCGGCAGGGACCACCTACGAGCAGTACTTC. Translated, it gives CASSYSAGTTYEQYF.